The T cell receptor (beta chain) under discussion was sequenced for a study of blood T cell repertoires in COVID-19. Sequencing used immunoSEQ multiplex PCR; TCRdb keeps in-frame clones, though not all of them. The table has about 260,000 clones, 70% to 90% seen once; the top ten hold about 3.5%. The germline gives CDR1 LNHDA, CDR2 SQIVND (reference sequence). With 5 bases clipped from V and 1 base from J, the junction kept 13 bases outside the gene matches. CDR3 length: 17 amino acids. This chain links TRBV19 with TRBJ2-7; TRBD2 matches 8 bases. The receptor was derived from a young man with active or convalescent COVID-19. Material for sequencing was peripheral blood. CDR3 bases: TGTGCCAGTAGTCCGAAGGTTTCGGGAGGGGGATCCTACGAGCAGTACTTC. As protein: CASSPKVSGGGSYEQYF.